Described below is a single TCR beta chain sequence and its context. Its cognate antigen is unknown. This entry is derived from a study of radiotherapy plus CTLA-4 blockade in lung cancer. Across the study: Patients showed objective responses in roughly 19% of cases and disease control in under 40%. Study results and caveats: After radiotherapy and ipilimumab, tumor-derived clones expanded in peripheral blood. Best predicting response, reportedly, were early blood T cell clone dynamics, with interferon-beta.

Lung cancer patients with chemo-refractory metastatic non-small-cell disease were given focal radiation plus CTLA-4 blockade with ipilimumab. The CDR3 length is 13 residues. J was trimmed by 2 bases and V by 6 bases; bases with no gene match: 3. Germline loops: CDR1 MNHEY, CDR2 SVGAGI. Method: immunoSEQ multiplex PCR; TCRdb's copy keeps in-frame clones and lacks some. The sample records roughly 120,000 clones, about four fifths being singletons. The V call is TRBV6-5, the J call TRBJ1-2, with TRBD1 matching 7 bases. The TCR was taken from a human donor with non-small cell lung cancer who had a partial response to radiotherapy plus ipilimumab. The sequencing used peripheral blood, collected from a patient treated with radiotherapy plus ipilimumab. In DNA, the CDR3 is TGTGCCAGCAGGGGGACAGCCAACTATGGCTACACCTTC. Its protein product is CASRGTANYGYTF.